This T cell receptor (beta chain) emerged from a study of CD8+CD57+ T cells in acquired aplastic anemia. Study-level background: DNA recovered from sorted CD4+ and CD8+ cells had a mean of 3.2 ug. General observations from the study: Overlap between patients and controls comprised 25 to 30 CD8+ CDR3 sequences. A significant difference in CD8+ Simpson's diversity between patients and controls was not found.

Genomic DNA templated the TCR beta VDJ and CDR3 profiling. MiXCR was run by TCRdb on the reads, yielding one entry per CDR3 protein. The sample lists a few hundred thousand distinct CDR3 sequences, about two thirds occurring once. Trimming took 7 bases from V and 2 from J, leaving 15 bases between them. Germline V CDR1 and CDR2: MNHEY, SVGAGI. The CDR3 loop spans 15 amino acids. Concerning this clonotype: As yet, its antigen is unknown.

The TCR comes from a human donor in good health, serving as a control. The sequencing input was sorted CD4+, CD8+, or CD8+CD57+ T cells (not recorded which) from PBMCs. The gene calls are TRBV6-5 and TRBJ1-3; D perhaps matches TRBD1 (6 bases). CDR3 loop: CASKALPGAGNTIYF. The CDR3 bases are TGTGCCAGCAAGGCGCTTCCAGGGGCTGGAAACACCATATATTTT.